This T cell receptor (beta chain) was identified in a study of T-cell reconstitution after alpha-beta-depleted transplantation in children. The CDR3 length is 17 residues. V lost 9 bases, J lost 4 bases, and 21 bases lay in between. Germline values: CDR1 KGHDR, CDR2 SFDVKD. This clonotype came up a few times. Preparation of the TCRbeta library used unique molecular identifiers. TCRdb fed the PCR reads into MiXCR, producing one record per CDR3 protein. This sample has 100,000 to 150,000 distinct CDR3 sequences; roughly 23% occur once, and the top ten carry under 12%. The chain links TRBV24-1 to TRBJ2-6; D is possibly TRBD1 (6 bases). The TCR originated in a male patient aged 2 to 10 who had a stem cell transplant for chronic granulomatous disease, so the T cells may come from the graft donor. The sample was PBMCs, mostly from graft donor cells, taken 180 days after TCRalphabeta/CD19-depleted stem cell transplant. CDR3 in DNA: TGTGCCACCGCGGACAGAGGTTTTCGGTCCGGGGCCAACGTCCTGACTTTC. Translating gives CATADRGFRSGANVLTF.